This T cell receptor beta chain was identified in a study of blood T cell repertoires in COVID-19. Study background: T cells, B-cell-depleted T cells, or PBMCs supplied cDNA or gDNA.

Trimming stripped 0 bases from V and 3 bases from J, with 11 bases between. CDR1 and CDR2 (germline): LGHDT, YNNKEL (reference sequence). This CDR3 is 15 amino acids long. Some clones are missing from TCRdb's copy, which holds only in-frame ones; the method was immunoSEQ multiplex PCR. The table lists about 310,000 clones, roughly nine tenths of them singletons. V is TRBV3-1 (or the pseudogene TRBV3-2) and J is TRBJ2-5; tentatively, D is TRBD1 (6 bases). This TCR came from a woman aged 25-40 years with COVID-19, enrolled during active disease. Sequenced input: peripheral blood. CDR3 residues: CASSQDGAGEETQYF. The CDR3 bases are TGTGCCAGCAGCCAAGATGGTGCAGGGGAAGAGACCCAGTACTTC.